Given below is one T cell receptor beta chain in context. What went into each PCR as a spike was synthetic TCR analog templates. TCRdb's table, derived via immunoSEQ multiplex PCR, lists solely in-frame clones and lacks some. The table includes about 120,000 clones, approximately 85% detected once. Regarding time point: peripheral blood 6 weeks after treatment start. The data stem from a study of PD-L1 blockade in urothelial cancer. As for the study in general: Bladder-origin urothelial cancer in males described about nine tenths of the roughly 29 patients. Blood yielded a median of approximately 130,000 T cells per sample. Patients had been given 0 to 3 earlier chemotherapy regimens.

The sample was PBMCs, taken around atezolizumab (anti-PD-L1) treatment. The source is a man aged 45-65 years with urothelial cancer.

The CDR3, as DNA: TGTGCCAGCAGCAAAGTGGGGGGGTGGAACACTGAAGCTTTCTTT. Amino acids: CASSKVGGWNTEAFF. The rearrangement links TRBV21-1 to TRBJ1-1. TRBV21-1 is a pseudogene segment. The CDR3 extends over 15 amino acids.